Listed below are T cell receptor beta chains from one sample, sequenced in a study of blood T cell repertoires in COVID-19. TCRdb's copy holds only in-frame clones and misses some; the assay was immunoSEQ multiplex PCR. Of approximately 100,000 clones in the sample, around 82% were seen once. The sample comprised peripheral blood. The source of these receptors is a human donor in a cohort sampled during active COVID-19. The CDR3 runs from the conserved cysteine through the conserved F or W. The D gene is left open where the match is weak. Some rows mark clone size as missing; the rest say once, few, many or name a class of expanded clone.

CDR3aa: CAWSVGIGRGEKLFF; CDR3nt: TGTGCCTGGAGTGTAGGTATAGGGAGAGGCGAAAAACTGTTTTTT; d_gene: -; v_gene: TRBV30; j_gene: TRBJ1-4; abundance: -
CDR3aa: CASSYSLGQGEFF; CDR3nt: TGTGCCAGCAGTTACTCCCTGGGACAGGGGGAGTTCTTC; d_gene: TRBD1; v_gene: TRBV6-2/TRBV6-3; j_gene: TRBJ2-1; abundance: -
CDR3aa: CATAKGTGTNTGELFF; CDR3nt: TGTGCCACCGCAAAAGGGACAGGAACGAACACCGGGGAGCTGTTTTTT; d_gene: TRBD1; v_gene: TRBV10-3; j_gene: TRBJ2-2; abundance: -
CDR3aa: CASTPQGRSNYGYTF; CDR3nt: TGTGCCAGCACGCCACAGGGGCGGTCGAACTATGGCTACACCTTC; d_gene: TRBD1; v_gene: TRBV5-4; j_gene: TRBJ1-2; abundance: -
CDR3aa: CASSIRVNTEAFF; CDR3nt: TGTGCCAGTAGTATTAGAGTGAACACTGAAGCTTTCTTT; d_gene: -; v_gene: TRBV19; j_gene: TRBJ1-1; abundance: few
CDR3aa: CASSYSGQGNQPQHF; CDR3nt: TGTGCCAGCAGTTACTCGGGACAGGGTAATCAGCCCCAGCATTTT; d_gene: TRBD1; v_gene: TRBV6-2/TRBV6-3; j_gene: TRBJ1-5; abundance: -
CDR3aa: CASSPFSLGADTQYF; CDR3nt: TGTGCCAGCAGCCCGTTCTCTTTGGGAGCAGATACGCAGTATTTT; d_gene: -; v_gene: TRBV7-2; j_gene: TRBJ2-3; abundance: few
CDR3aa: CASSPLRARGETQYF; CDR3nt: TGTGCCAGCAGCCCTTTGAGGGCCAGGGGGGAGACCCAGTACTTC; d_gene: TRBD1; v_gene: TRBV6-2/TRBV6-3; j_gene: TRBJ2-5; abundance: -
CDR3aa: CATSRDARTTDTQYF; CDR3nt: TGTGCCACCAGCAGAGACGCGCGTACCACAGATACGCAGTATTTT; d_gene: -; v_gene: TRBV15; j_gene: TRBJ2-3; abundance: -
CDR3aa: CASSQEGYRGRTTDEQYF; CDR3nt: TGTGCCAGCAGCCAAGAGGGTTACAGGGGGAGAACTACGGACGAGCAGTACTTC; d_gene: TRBD1; v_gene: TRBV14; j_gene: TRBJ2-7; abundance: -
CDR3aa: CASSLSRGPSNQPQHF; CDR3nt: TGTGCCAGCAGTTTATCCAGGGGGCCTAGCAATCAGCCCCAGCATTTT; d_gene: TRBD1; v_gene: TRBV6-5; j_gene: TRBJ1-5; abundance: -
CDR3aa: CSVDFAGAGSYEQYF; CDR3nt: TGCAGCGTTGATTTCGCGGGCGCGGGTTCCTACGAGCAGTACTTC; d_gene: -; v_gene: TRBV29-1; j_gene: TRBJ2-7; abundance: -
CDR3aa: CASSMTGMMVIQYF; CDR3nt: TGTGCCAGCAGCATGACAGGGATGATGGTCATTCAGTACTTC; d_gene: TRBD1; v_gene: TRBV7-9; j_gene: TRBJ2-4; abundance: -
CDR3aa: CASNYRGSYEQYF; CDR3nt: TGTGCCAGTAACTATAGGGGCTCCTACGAGCAGTACTTC; d_gene: -; v_gene: TRBV19; j_gene: TRBJ2-7; abundance: -
CDR3aa: CASSQAPPSGSYEQYF; CDR3nt: TGCGCCAGCAGCCAAGCCCCCCCCAGCGGCTCCTACGAGCAGTACTTC; d_gene: -; v_gene: TRBV4-1; j_gene: TRBJ2-7; abundance: -
CDR3aa: CASSLRQGNSYGYTF; CDR3nt: TGTGCCAGCAGTTTAAGGCAGGGTAATAGCTATGGCTACACCTTC; d_gene: -; v_gene: TRBV27; j_gene: TRBJ1-2; abundance: -
CDR3aa: CASSLYRGGEQYF; CDR3nt: TGTGCCAGCAGCTTATACCGGGGGGGCGAGCAGTACTTC; d_gene: TRBD2; v_gene: TRBV7-2; j_gene: TRBJ2-7; abundance: few